Here is one T cell receptor beta chain with its context. Its target is not known. The germline gives CDR1 SGHTA, CDR2 FQGNSA. This CDR3 is built from 14 residues. V was trimmed by 3 bases and J by 5 bases, leaving 11 bases between them. The data originate from a study of T cell responses to AZD1222 COVID-19 vaccine. Study results and limitations: White British donors predominated, females outnumbered males, and clonal diversity was possibly underestimated. The study sampled repertoires only after the peak T cell response. Just 5 to 7 people given AZD1222 tested seropositive at baseline.

It was second doses at about 4 or about 12 weeks that were pooled. Here immunoSEQ multiplex PCR was the method, and the copy in TCRdb shows in-frame clones only, minus some. Here the sample spans some 39,000 clones, 90% being singletons. This sample comprised peripheral blood, obtained 28 days after the second AZD1222 dose. The source of this sequence is an adult who received the AZD1222 COVID-19 vaccine. The chain carries TRBV7-2 and TRBJ1-5; D is possibly TRBD1 (6 bases). For the CDR3, the DNA is TGTGCCAGCAGCTTCAACAGGGCGGATCAGCCCCAGCATTTT. Its protein product is CASSFNRADQPQHF.